This T cell receptor (beta chain) was sequenced during a study of shared clonotypes between healthy human individuals. As for this clone: Other DNA sequences in this specimen translate into the identical CDR3.

A CD45RA-negative memory subset and a CD45RA+ naive subset were separated from the CD4+ cells. Original processing notes: With immunoSEQ giving junction-only sequences and no quality scores, filtering differed. Profiling relied on immunoSEQ multiplex PCR, and the TCRdb table lists in-frame clones only, not all of them. The V and J calls and clone size come from that table; D and trimming were worked out from the DNA. The sample has 2 million to 2.5 million clones, approximately 93% seen once; the top ten hold 0.39%. Trimming cost V 4 bases and J 1 base, with 14 bases left between them. The CDR3 sequence is 15 residues long. Germline V gene data show CDR1 as SGHRS and CDR2 as YFSETQ.

The material sequenced was naive CD4+ T cells from PBMCs. Subset here: CD45RA+ positively selected. The chain combines TRBV5-1 with TRBJ1-1, with D tentatively TRBD1 (5 bases). The sequence came from a young man in good health. Some clones in this sample may be carry-over from other donors' samples. In DNA form, the CDR3 reads TGCGCCAGCAGCCTGGTTGCTGGGGGGAACACTGAAGCTTTCTTT. It translates to CASSLVAGGNTEAFF.